There are many counts of the clone carrying this T cell receptor (beta chain). This entry belongs to a study of regulatory T cells in long-lasting Graves disease. Study context: Antithyroid drugs had been given to newly diagnosed Graves' patients for under 3 months.

Germline V CDR1 and CDR2: MDHEN, SYDVKM. The CDR3 contains 12 residues. The V and J ends lost 8 bases and 7 bases respectively, with 12 bases between them. Assembly of TCR beta libraries relied on iRepertoire HTBI primers together with Arm-PCR of CDR3 regions. A single record per CDR3 protein comes from TCRdb applying MiXCR to the multiplex PCR reads. This sample has fewer than 650,000 distinct CDR3 sequences, with around 15% found just once. Specified time point: newly diagnosed GD, antithyroid drugs for less than 3 months. There was RNA extracted from PBMCs, and the TCR library was made from it. These data were also reused for a study on T cells in Graves' hyperthyroidism and ophthalmopathy. This second study says: Primed by the HTBI set, a first-round RT-PCR was run on the TCR CDR3.

This sequence was found in a woman under 40 with Graves disease. J is TRBJ1-3 and V is TRBV28; D is uncertain. Here the sequenced sample was peripheral blood mononuclear cells (PBMCs), taken at new diagnosis, from a patient treated with antithyroid drugs. CDR3 in DNA: TGTGCCAGCTACCAAAAAGGGAACACCATATATTTT. It is translated as CASYQKGNTIYF.